Here is one T cell receptor (beta chain) with its context. As yet, its antigen is unknown. Trimming took off 2 bases at V and 7 bases at J, with 12 bases between the two ends. CDR3 size: 15 residues. The germline gives CDR1 MNHNS, CDR2 SASEGT. These data belong to a study of cytomegalovirus exposure and HLA in healthy donors. Findings and limits, study-wide: TCR beta sequences reportedly predicted the HLA-A and HLA-B alleles of most subjects accurately. Looking again later, the authors saw that most CMV-associated TCR beta chains seemed HLA-restricted. Later on, an analysis tied approximately 17,000 TCR beta sequences to HLA alleles at 0.05 false discovery rate.

The PCR employed 60 Vbeta primers together with 13 Jbeta primers. The protocol was immunoSEQ multiplex PCR, while the TCRdb copy is restricted to in-frame clones and leaves out a portion. In the table there are fewer than 200,000 clones, roughly 87% of which are singletons. The clonotype originates from a girl under three years old in good health and CMV-seronegative. The sample consisted of PBMCs. The V call is TRBV6-1, the J call TRBJ1-6; the D gene is possibly TRBD1 (6 bases). This CDR3 reads CASSEYWTENSPLHF. The CDR3 DNA reads as TGTGCCAGCAGTGAATACTGGACAGAGAATTCACCCCTCCACTTT.